This is a list of T cell receptor beta chains from one sample in a study of T-cell memory formation after mild COVID-19. TCRdb processed the 5' RACE reads anew with MiXCR; each CDR3 protein has one entry. The sample lists under 300,000 distinct CDR3 sequences, approximately 8% occurring once. The sequenced sample consisted of PBMCs or a T cell subset sorted from them (not recorded which). The source is a young man who had mild COVID-19 (a few samples of this study predate the infection). Cell type and time point are not known. The CDR3 runs from the conserved cysteine through the conserved F or W.

TRBV11-2 | CASSGQGSIRYGYTF
TRBV20-1 | CSASQGLGNQPQHF
TRBV5-1 | CASSFNPYEQYF
TRBV7-9 | CASTSAQADTEAFF
TRBV10-3 | CATREAPGAGTEAFF
TRBV5-4 | CASSPGIGSYNEQFF
TRBV18 | CASSPQASTDTQYF
TRBV6-4 | CASSDNSGANVLTF
TRBV6-5 | CASSWLGGNTEAFF
TRBV12-3/TRBV12-4 | CASSFDRDRVYEQYF
TRBV7-9 | CASSLAPTVGTSKRNTIYF
TRBV6-2/TRBV6-3 | CASSIASYEQYF
TRBV6-6 | CASSSPHTGDAFF
TRBV10-1 | CASSPLGLAGGPNEQFF
TRBV16 | CASSQSTGEQYF
TRBV12-3/TRBV12-4 | CASRVSSKYEQYF
TRBV28 | CASSNGQAQETQYF
TRBV9 | CASSASGSEAFF
TRBV18 | CASSSSHGANYGYTF
TRBV4-1 | CASRHTIQRGDEAFF
TRBV7-2 | CASSLGALYSNQPQHF
TRBV24-1 | CATRGSGDEQFF
TRBV10-3 | CAISESSGGGHEQYF
TRBV4-3 | CASSPYPPGVGSYEQYF
TRBV18 | CASSREDTTYEQYF
TRBV9 | CASSVVSGGSYETQYF
TRBV7-2 | CASSPLGGSSYTF
TRBV6-4 | CASSALGGATDTQYF
TRBV25-1 | CASSVDEVTSGPQHF
TRBV28 | CASSSPGARSEQFF
TRBV7-3 | CASSLHPGTGIMNTEAFF
TRBV21-1 | CASSKRGNYGYTF
TRBV5-1 | CASSPSPGINTDTQYF
TRBV20-1 | CSARGRPEAFF
TRBV7-6 | CASAGGRGRTDTQYF
TRBV6-2/TRBV6-3 | CASSPRQTLYEQYF
TRBV7-8 | CASSAGLAGGTDTQYF
TRBV7-9 | CASSSPRHGHAGRYQETQYF
TRBV12-3/TRBV12-4 | CASSPDRGGPYGYTF
TRBV5-1 | CASSLRTEMWGTADTQYF
TRBV20-1 | CSAGRARAEEELFF
TRBV19 | CASREGGYNSPLHF
TRBV6-6 | CASSLPLTGVTYNSPLHF
TRBV7-2 | CASRERRGLSGANVLTF
TRBV27 | CASSFWDRGPDTQYF
TRBV11-3 | CASSLDQSGTGSYNEQFF
TRBV12-3/TRBV12-4 | CASTKRENTEAFF
TRBV4-3 | CASSQDRDRAYGYTF
TRBV2 | CASGLDGVNTEAFF
TRBV29-1 | CSVEEWTSGGRATDTQYF
TRBV6-5 | CASSYMDPGGNNSPLHF